Listed below are T cell receptor beta chains from one sample, sequenced in a study of graft-versus-host responses after intestinal transplantation. Repertoires were generated with immunoSEQ multiplex PCR, while TCRdb's copy carries only in-frame clones and drops some. The sample yields tens of thousands of clones, about 91% seen once. For these TCRs, the target antigens are not known. Sequencing used unstimulated CD8+ T cells sorted from spleen or lymph node cells, obtained before intestinal transplant. These receptors were obtained from a human donor who received an intestinal transplant. The CDR3 runs from the conserved cysteine through the conserved F or W.

CDR3aa: CASSLRLDYNEQFF
v_gene: TRBV5-1
len: 14
j_gene: TRBJ2-1

CDR3aa: CASSRLHGVETQYF
v_gene: TRBV27
len: 14
j_gene: TRBJ2-5

CDR3aa: CASSGWDRDHGYTF
v_gene: TRBV6-1
len: 14
j_gene: TRBJ1-2

CDR3aa: CASEDRDSYEQYF
v_gene: TRBV12-5
len: 13
j_gene: TRBJ2-7

CDR3aa: CASSMTGNTEAFF
v_gene: TRBV19
len: 13
j_gene: TRBJ1-1

CDR3aa: CASSLVREGGEQFF
v_gene: TRBV5-4
len: 14
j_gene: TRBJ2-1

CDR3aa: CASSPPGGYGQPQHF
v_gene: TRBV28
len: 15
j_gene: TRBJ1-5

CDR3aa: CASSTLGQGGTDTQYF
v_gene: TRBV2
len: 16
j_gene: TRBJ2-3

CDR3aa: CASSEAHIAGVNYEQYF
v_gene: TRBV2
len: 17
j_gene: TRBJ2-7

CDR3aa: CAISEFVSSNQPQHF
v_gene: TRBV10-3
len: 15
j_gene: TRBJ1-5

CDR3aa: CASSHHWGREQYF
v_gene: TRBV16
len: 13
j_gene: TRBJ2-7

CDR3aa: CASSIEQSSYEQYF
v_gene: TRBV19
len: 14
j_gene: TRBJ2-7

CDR3aa: CAISERGQQIVDEQYF
v_gene: TRBV10-3
len: 16
j_gene: TRBJ2-7

CDR3aa: CASSRPSGLNTGELFF
v_gene: TRBV27
len: 16
j_gene: TRBJ2-2

CDR3aa: CASSRTGGVTEAFF
v_gene: TRBV13
len: 14
j_gene: TRBJ1-1

CDR3aa: CASSYGNRDHEQYF
v_gene: TRBV7-9
len: 14
j_gene: TRBJ2-7

CDR3aa: CASSGLAGSGYEQYF
v_gene: TRBV4-2
len: 15
j_gene: TRBJ2-7

CDR3aa: CASSYRDIAYEQYF
v_gene: TRBV21-1
len: 14
j_gene: TRBJ2-7

CDR3aa: CASSQKSGQGASYEQYF
v_gene: TRBV4-1
len: 17
j_gene: TRBJ2-7

CDR3aa: CASSQDRGYGYTF
v_gene: TRBV4-1
len: 13
j_gene: TRBJ1-2

CDR3aa: CASSGTPSGANVLTF
v_gene: TRBV7-9
len: 15
j_gene: TRBJ2-6

CDR3aa: CASSDRTDSYTEAFF
v_gene: TRBV6-1
len: 15
j_gene: TRBJ1-1

CDR3aa: CASSSGIQYF
v_gene: TRBV18
len: 10
j_gene: TRBJ2-4

CDR3aa: CASSLRGVSDYGYTF
v_gene: TRBV19
len: 15
j_gene: TRBJ1-2

CDR3aa: CSVERVSGFYNEQFF
v_gene: TRBV29-1
len: 15
j_gene: TRBJ2-1

CDR3aa: CASSPKSSGSSYNEQFF
v_gene: TRBV7-2
len: 17
j_gene: TRBJ2-1

CDR3aa: CAGGWEAEAFF
v_gene: TRBV7-9
len: 11
j_gene: TRBJ1-1

CDR3aa: CASSLSSGGTDTQYF
v_gene: TRBV5-4
len: 15
j_gene: TRBJ2-3

CDR3aa: CAWSSVDEQFF
v_gene: TRBV30
len: 11
j_gene: TRBJ2-1

CDR3aa: CAISQGRTEAFF
v_gene: TRBV10-3
len: 12
j_gene: TRBJ1-1

CDR3aa: CAISLKSPGVYNEQFF
v_gene: TRBV10-3
len: 16
j_gene: TRBJ2-1

CDR3aa: CASSLRQGYEQYF
v_gene: TRBV5-8
len: 13
j_gene: TRBJ2-7

CDR3aa: CASSQETGYNEQFF
v_gene: TRBV4-1
len: 14
j_gene: TRBJ2-1

CDR3aa: CASSPRDKAYSGGYTF
v_gene: TRBV5-1
len: 16
j_gene: TRBJ1-2

CDR3aa: CASSFGGTSGNTIYF
v_gene: TRBV19
len: 15
j_gene: TRBJ1-3

CDR3aa: CSVDGDYGYTF
v_gene: TRBV29-1
len: 11
j_gene: TRBJ1-2

CDR3aa: CASSIDLGLAGGGTGELFF
v_gene: TRBV19
len: 19
j_gene: TRBJ2-2

CDR3aa: CASSTGTGELFF
v_gene: TRBV5-6
len: 12
j_gene: TRBJ2-2

CDR3aa: CASSVGLAGQTDTQYF
v_gene: TRBV9
len: 16
j_gene: TRBJ2-3

CDR3aa: CASSSGHNQRTSGSYEQYF
v_gene: TRBV27
len: 19
j_gene: TRBJ2-7

CDR3aa: CASSVGIPTGNYGYTF
v_gene: TRBV9
len: 16
j_gene: TRBJ1-2

CDR3aa: CASSLPTGNEQYF
v_gene: TRBV5-4
len: 13
j_gene: TRBJ2-7

CDR3aa: CASSFRQGDGNTIYF
v_gene: TRBV7-2
len: 15
j_gene: TRBJ1-3

CDR3aa: CASSQTSSTADTQYF
v_gene: TRBV7-2
len: 15
j_gene: TRBJ2-3

CDR3aa: CASREDLANYGYTF
v_gene: TRBV6-5
len: 14
j_gene: TRBJ1-2

CDR3aa: CASRETGEDEQYF
v_gene: TRBV28
len: 13
j_gene: TRBJ2-7

CDR3aa: CASSLDSRAGNEQYF
v_gene: TRBV7-2
len: 15
j_gene: TRBJ2-7

CDR3aa: CASSFPDLGRAAFF
v_gene: TRBV7-9
len: 14
j_gene: TRBJ1-1